A selection of T cell receptor beta chains follows, all from one sample in a study of cytomegalovirus exposure and HLA in healthy donors. Some clones are missing from TCRdb's copy, which holds only in-frame ones; the method was immunoSEQ multiplex PCR. The table lists 99,000 or so clones, under 80% of them singletons. Sequencing input: PBMCs. The receptors here all came from a middle-aged woman in good health and CMV-seropositive. CDR3s include the opening cysteine and the closing phenylalanine or tryptophan. A D gene is named only where the DNA matches it firmly. Not all rows give a size; the values are once, few, many and, for expanded clones, a class.

>NA|TRBV27|TRBD1|TRBJ1-5
TGTGCCAGCAGTCCCCGGGACAGGCCTTTAGAGCCCCAGCATTTT
CASSPRDRPLEPQHF
>few|TRBV6-1|TRBD1|TRBJ1-2
TGTGCCAGCAGTGGCCAGGGGGCCGGCTACACCTTC
CASSGQGAGYTF
>NA|TRBV10-3|NA|TRBJ1-2
TGTGCCATCAGTGAGTCGAATCATCTGGCAGGGGAAGGCTACACCTTC
CAISESNHLAGEGYTF
>once|TRBV11-2|NA|TRBJ1-1
TGTGCCAGCAGCAAGACAGTGAACACTGAAGCTTTCTTT
CASSKTVNTEAFF
>few|TRBV7-3|NA|TRBJ2-2
TGTGCCAGCAGCCCAAGGGGCGGGAACACCGGGGAGCTGTTTTTT
CASSPRGGNTGELFF
>NA|TRBV7-2|TRBD1|TRBJ1-2
TGTGCCAGCAGAACAGGGGGCGAGGAGGCTAACACCTTC
CASRTGGEEANTF
>NA|TRBV27|NA|TRBJ2-1
TGTGCCAGCAGTTTCCTCCCCCTTTATAGATCCTACAATGAGCAGTTCTTC
CASSFLPLYRSYNEQFF
>NA|TRBV4-3|TRBD1|TRBJ2-1
TGCGCCAGCAGCCAATCCGGGACAGGGGGCTACCGGGAGCAGTTCTTC
CASSQSGTGGYREQFF
>NA|TRBV4-1|TRBD1|TRBJ1-5
TGCGCCAGCAGCCAAGATCTTGCCAGGGGGAGCAATCAGCCCCAGCATTTT
CASSQDLARGSNQPQHF
>NA|TRBV2|NA|TRBJ2-6
TGTGCCAGCATCTCTTGGGCCAACGTCCTGACTTTC
CASISWANVLTF
>NA|TRBV2|NA|TRBJ1-2
TGTGCCAGCCGCATAAGTTTAGGCCTGGCGGGTGGCTACACCTTC
CASRISLGLAGGYTF
>NA|TRBV2|NA|TRBJ1-1
TGTGCCAGCAGTGAATGGGGGCAGATAGCTGAAGCTTTCTTT
CASSEWGQIAEAFF
>NA|TRBV4-1|NA|TRBJ1-1
TGCGCCAGCAGCCAGGTCGCGATACCCCTGAACACTGAAGCTTTCTTT
CASSQVAIPLNTEAFF
>NA|TRBV6-5|TRBD2|TRBJ2-1
TGTGCCAGCAGTTGGGGACTAGGTGAAGCTCCGTTCTTC
CASSWGLGEAPFF
>NA|TRBV29-1|TRBD2|TRBJ2-5
TGCAGCGTTTATGCTAGCGGGGGAATGGGAGAGACCCAGTACTTC
CSVYASGGMGETQYF
>once|TRBV28|NA|TRBJ1-5
TGTGCCAGCAGACCTGTTCCGGGGGGCTCGCAGGGCAATCAGCCCCAGCATTTT
CASRPVPGGSQGNQPQHF
>NA|TRBV2|TRBD2|TRBJ2-3
TGTGCCAGCAGCCCCCGGCGGGGGCTAGCGGGGATCAGCACAGATACGCAGTATTTT
CASSPRRGLAGISTDTQYF
>few|TRBV27|NA|TRBJ2-1
TGTGCCAGCAGTTCGTCCCCAGCGGGCCGTACATACAATGAGCAGTTCTTC
CASSSSPAGRTYNEQFF
>NA|TRBV6-5|TRBD1|TRBJ2-2
TGTGCCAGCAGTTACGCGCACAGGGGAGTCACCGGGGAGCTGTTTTTT
CASSYAHRGVTGELFF
>once|TRBV4-1|TRBD1|TRBJ2-7
TGCGCCAGCCGCTCTGTCAGGGGGAAAGACGAGCAGTACTTC
CASRSVRGKDEQYF
>few|TRBV21-1|NA|TRBJ1-1
TGTGCCAGCAGCACGGACAGGGGGCTGGAGACTGAAGCTTTCTTT
CASSTDRGLETEAFF
>NA|TRBV5-1|TRBD1|TRBJ2-5
TGCGCCAGCAGCCAGCCGGGACAGGGTCTAGGAGAGACCCAGTACTTC
CASSQPGQGLGETQYF
>NA|TRBV28|NA|TRBJ1-4
TGTGCCAGCAGTTCGACAGAATCTAATGAAAAACTGTTTTTT
CASSSTESNEKLFF
>few|TRBV6-1|NA|TRBJ2-5
TGTGCCAGCAGTGAAGCGCCAGGGACACCAGAAGAGACCCAGTACTTC
CASSEAPGTPEETQYF
>NA|TRBV5-4|TRBD2|TRBJ2-2
TGTGCCAGCAGCTTGTACGGGGGGGACACCGGGGAGCTGTTTTTT
CASSLYGGDTGELFF
>NA|TRBV15|NA|TRBJ1-1
TGTGCCACCAGCAGAGAAGGGGGGGACACTGAAGCTTTCTTT
CATSREGGDTEAFF
>NA|TRBV9|TRBD2|TRBJ2-1
TGTGCCAGCAACCCCGGGACTAGCGGATTCTACAATGAGCAGTTCTTC
CASNPGTSGFYNEQFF
>few|TRBV5-4|NA|TRBJ1-1
TGTGCCAGCCGCAACCAGGGAGGGTGGGGTGGATGGAGTATCCCTGAAGCTTTCTTT
CASRNQGGWGGWSIPEAFF
>few|TRBV9|TRBD1|TRBJ1-1
TGTGCCAGCAGCCCCCGAGAGGGGGCTTACACTGAAGCTTTCTTT
CASSPREGAYTEAFF
>NA|TRBV7-3|NA|TRBJ2-3
TGTGCCAGCAGCCAGTCAGGGCAGGGAGATACGCAGTATTTT
CASSQSGQGDTQYF
>NA|TRBV5-1|NA|TRBJ2-3
TGCGCCAGCAGCTTGTGGGGGGGCAGGGGCACAGATACGCAGTATTTT
CASSLWGGRGTDTQYF
>NA|TRBV9|NA|TRBJ2-2
TGTGCCAGCAGCGTAGTCTACGGGGAGCTGTTTTTT
CASSVVYGELFF
>NA|TRBV4-1|TRBD2|TRBJ2-1
TGCGCCAGCAGCCTCCGGACTAGCGGGACGTACAATGAGCAGTTCTTC
CASSLRTSGTYNEQFF
>few|TRBV5-1|TRBD2|TRBJ2-3
TGCGCCAGCAGCTTGGCGGTGGGGCGGGAGCATACGCAGTATTTT
CASSLAVGREHTQYF
>NA|TRBV2|NA|TRBJ2-3
TGTGCCACCGAGGGCGGGGATACGCAGTATTTT
CATEGGDTQYF
>NA|TRBV19|NA|TRBJ1-6
TGTGCCAGTAGTATAGTTGCTAGTCTGGCCGCTAATTCACCCCTCCACTTT
CASSIVASLAANSPLHF
>few|TRBV4-1|NA|TRBJ2-3
TGCGCCAGCAGCCAAGCGGGCAGGGGCACAGATACGCAGTATTTT
CASSQAGRGTDTQYF
>few|TRBV27|TRBD1|TRBJ1-6
TGTGCCAGCAGTTTTGGAAGACCAGGGGGCTATTCACCCCTCCACTTT
CASSFGRPGGYSPLHF
>NA|TRBV10-1|NA|TRBJ2-7
TGCGCCAGCAGCAGGGACACCGCCTACGAGCAGTACTTC
CASSRDTAYEQYF
>NA|TRBV18|NA|TRBJ1-4
TGTGCCAGCTCACTTACAGGGATGAATGAAAAACTGTTTTTT
CASSLTGMNEKLFF